A selection of T cell receptor beta chains follows, all from one sample in a study of cytomegalovirus exposure and HLA in healthy donors. Clones were read by immunoSEQ multiplex PCR, and TCRdb kept only the in-frame ones, dropping some. The sample lists around 98,000 clones, roughly four fifths seen once, with roughly 8% in the top ten. Material: PBMCs. The receptor set was obtained from a human donor in good health. CDR3s include the opening cysteine and the closing phenylalanine or tryptophan. A D gene is named only where the DNA matches it firmly. Size is omitted from some rows. Given values are once, few, many or a class for expanded clones.

V gene: TRBV5-1; J gene: TRBJ2-7; clone size: .; D gene: .; CDR3 protein: CASSLERIPGEQYF; CDR3 DNA: TGCGCCAGCAGCTTGGAACGTATTCCGGGGGAGCAGTACTTC
V gene: TRBV29-1; J gene: TRBJ2-7; clone size: .; D gene: .; CDR3 protein: CSAKRGSYEQYF; CDR3 DNA: TGCAGCGCCAAAAGGGGATCCTACGAGCAGTACTTC
V gene: TRBV7-8; J gene: TRBJ2-3; clone size: few; D gene: TRBD2; CDR3 protein: CASSPFRSGGGTQYF; CDR3 DNA: TGTGCCAGCAGCCCCTTTAGGTCGGGGGGAGGGACGCAGTATTTT
V gene: TRBV7-8; J gene: TRBJ2-5; clone size: .; D gene: TRBD2; CDR3 protein: CASSQRTRGLETQYF; CDR3 DNA: TGTGCCAGCAGCCAACGGACTAGAGGTTTAGAGACCCAGTACTTC
V gene: TRBV5-4; J gene: TRBJ1-4; clone size: few; D gene: TRBD1; CDR3 protein: CASSLDRGLEKLFF; CDR3 DNA: TGTGCCAGCAGCTTGGACAGGGGGCTGGAAAAACTGTTTTTT
V gene: TRBV27; J gene: TRBJ2-4; clone size: .; D gene: TRBD1; CDR3 protein: CASSLSPGQGAKNIQYF; CDR3 DNA: TGTGCCAGCAGTTTATCTCCGGGACAGGGGGCCAAAAACATTCAGTACTTC
V gene: TRBV6-1; J gene: TRBJ2-4; clone size: .; D gene: .; CDR3 protein: CASSAGTQAKNIQYF; CDR3 DNA: TGTGCCAGCAGCGCCGGGACTCAGGCCAAAAACATTCAGTACTTC
V gene: TRBV19; J gene: TRBJ2-7; clone size: .; D gene: TRBD1; CDR3 protein: CASSPRDRNFYEQYF; CDR3 DNA: TGTGCCAGTAGCCCCCGGGACAGAAATTTTTACGAGCAGTACTTC
V gene: TRBV19; J gene: TRBJ1-1; clone size: .; D gene: .; CDR3 protein: CASSIAGNMNTEAFF; CDR3 DNA: TGTGCCAGTAGTATAGCGGGGAACATGAACACTGAAGCTTTCTTT
V gene: TRBV5-8; J gene: TRBJ2-7; clone size: .; D gene: .; CDR3 protein: CASSLWGGLRPF; CDR3 DNA: TGTGCCAGCAGCTTGTGGGGGGGGCTCAGACCCTTC
V gene: TRBV27; J gene: TRBJ2-6; clone size: .; D gene: .; CDR3 protein: CASSPVFFSSGANVLTF; CDR3 DNA: TGTGCCAGCAGTCCCGTATTTTTTAGCTCTGGGGCCAACGTCCTGACTTTC
V gene: TRBV6-1; J gene: TRBJ2-7; clone size: .; D gene: TRBD1; CDR3 protein: CASSEAWGGQGFSNEQYF; CDR3 DNA: TGTGCCAGCAGTGAAGCGTGGGGGGGACAGGGGTTTTCCAACGAGCAGTACTTC
V gene: TRBV30; J gene: TRBJ1-6; clone size: .; D gene: .; CDR3 protein: CAWKSAGLASPLHF; CDR3 DNA: TGTGCCTGGAAGTCGGCAGGTTTGGCTTCACCCCTCCACTTT
V gene: TRBV6-1; J gene: TRBJ1-4; clone size: .; D gene: .; CDR3 protein: CASSDEGRPGHEKLFF; CDR3 DNA: TGTGCCAGCAGTGACGAAGGTCGGCCAGGGCATGAAAAACTGTTTTTT
V gene: TRBV5-1; J gene: TRBJ1-1; clone size: .; D gene: .; CDR3 protein: CASSLEFGGRDTEAFF; CDR3 DNA: TGCGCCAGCAGCTTGGAGTTCGGGGGGCGTGACACTGAAGCTTTCTTT
V gene: TRBV5-4; J gene: TRBJ2-3; clone size: .; D gene: TRBD2; CDR3 protein: CASSSRLAGVGDTQYF; CDR3 DNA: TGTGCCAGCAGCTCCCGACTAGCGGGAGTAGGTGATACGCAGTATTTT
V gene: TRBV7-2; J gene: TRBJ1-5; clone size: once; D gene: .; CDR3 protein: CASSLWTGNRINQPQHF; CDR3 DNA: TGTGCCAGCAGCTTATGGACGGGAAATCGAATCAATCAGCCCCAGCATTTT
V gene: TRBV7-9; J gene: TRBJ2-1; clone size: .; D gene: TRBD2; CDR3 protein: CASSLMVAGDEQFF; CDR3 DNA: TGTGCCAGCAGCTTGATGGTAGCGGGAGATGAGCAGTTCTTC
V gene: TRBV6-1; J gene: TRBJ2-7; clone size: .; D gene: .; CDR3 protein: CASSENTALTYEQYF; CDR3 DNA: TGTGCCAGCAGTGAAAACACAGCTCTTACCTACGAGCAGTACTTC
V gene: TRBV28; J gene: TRBJ2-3; clone size: .; D gene: TRBD2; CDR3 protein: CASRRLAGGVTDTQYF; CDR3 DNA: TGTGCCAGCAGAAGACTAGCGGGGGGCGTCACAGATACGCAGTATTTT
V gene: TRBV7-6; J gene: TRBJ2-5; clone size: .; D gene: TRBD2; CDR3 protein: CASSPAGGSRQETQYF; CDR3 DNA: TGTGCCAGCAGCCCGGCCGGGGGGAGTCGTCAAGAGACCCAGTACTTC
V gene: TRBV5-1; J gene: TRBJ1-1; clone size: .; D gene: .; CDR3 protein: CASSLAGSTEAFF; CDR3 DNA: TGCGCCAGCAGCTTGGCGGGGAGCACTGAAGCTTTCTTT
V gene: TRBV30; J gene: TRBJ1-4; clone size: .; D gene: .; CDR3 protein: CAWMRNEKLFF; CDR3 DNA: TGTGCCTGGATGAGGAATGAAAAACTGTTTTTT
V gene: TRBV2; J gene: TRBJ2-5; clone size: .; D gene: TRBD2; CDR3 protein: CASSLLAGGDGTQYF; CDR3 DNA: TGTGCCAGCAGCCTACTAGCGGGGGGGGACGGGACCCAGTACTTC
V gene: TRBV21-1; J gene: TRBJ1-2; clone size: .; D gene: .; CDR3 protein: CASVAGGYGYTF; CDR3 DNA: TGTGCCAGCGTGGCGGGGGGGTATGGCTACACCTTC
V gene: TRBV11-3; J gene: TRBJ1-3; clone size: .; D gene: .; CDR3 protein: CASSEGEGSGNTIYF; CDR3 DNA: TGTGCCAGCAGCGAGGGAGAGGGCTCTGGAAACACCATATATTTT
V gene: TRBV6-1; J gene: TRBJ1-5; clone size: .; D gene: TRBD1; CDR3 protein: CASSGLDRGHNQPQHF; CDR3 DNA: TGTGCCAGCAGTGGCCTAGACAGGGGTCACAATCAGCCCCAGCATTTT
V gene: TRBV25-1; J gene: TRBJ1-2; clone size: .; D gene: TRBD1; CDR3 protein: CASSIGQGGYGYTF; CDR3 DNA: TGTGCCAGCAGTATCGGACAGGGCGGCTATGGCTACACCTTC
V gene: TRBV4-3; J gene: TRBJ1-1; clone size: few; D gene: TRBD1; CDR3 protein: CASSATGAFGAFF; CDR3 DNA: TGCGCCAGCAGCGCAACAGGGGCTTTTGGAGCTTTCTTT
V gene: TRBV7-9; J gene: TRBJ1-1; clone size: .; D gene: TRBD1; CDR3 protein: CASSFRDSTEAFF; CDR3 DNA: TGTGCCAGCAGCTTCCGGGACAGCACTGAAGCTTTCTTT
V gene: TRBV7-8; J gene: TRBJ1-2; clone size: .; D gene: TRBD1; CDR3 protein: CASSPGGQNYGYTF; CDR3 DNA: TGTGCCAGCAGCCCTGGGGGACAGAACTATGGCTACACCTTC
V gene: TRBV5-4; J gene: TRBJ1-4; clone size: .; D gene: .; CDR3 protein: CASSLQGTQGRTNEKLFF; CDR3 DNA: TGTGCCAGCAGCCTCCAGGGGACGCAGGGCCGAACTAATGAAAAACTGTTTTTT
V gene: TRBV25-1; J gene: TRBJ1-3; clone size: .; D gene: TRBD1; CDR3 protein: CASSERQGTFGDTIYF; CDR3 DNA: TGTGCCAGCAGTGAAAGACAGGGCACTTTCGGGGACACCATATATTTT
V gene: TRBV2; J gene: TRBJ2-7; clone size: .; D gene: TRBD1; CDR3 protein: CASRDRVLLDEQYF; CDR3 DNA: TGTGCCAGCAGAGACAGGGTACTTTTGGACGAGCAGTACTTC
V gene: TRBV29-1; J gene: TRBJ2-1; clone size: few; D gene: TRBD1; CDR3 protein: CSSSGTGVYNEQFF; CDR3 DNA: TGCAGCAGCTCCGGGACAGGGGTCTACAATGAGCAGTTCTTC
V gene: TRBV18; J gene: TRBJ1-3; clone size: .; D gene: .; CDR3 protein: CASSPVELSGNTIYF; CDR3 DNA: TGTGCCAGCTCACCCGTCGAGTTATCAGGAAACACCATATATTTT
V gene: TRBV10-2; J gene: TRBJ1-1; clone size: few; D gene: .; CDR3 protein: CASSRFSTAEAFF; CDR3 DNA: TGCGCCAGCAGCCGCTTTAGTACCGCTGAAGCTTTCTTT
V gene: TRBV5-1; J gene: TRBJ1-1; clone size: few; D gene: .; CDR3 protein: CASSLQENTEAFF; CDR3 DNA: TGCGCCAGCAGCTTACAAGAGAACACTGAAGCTTTCTTT
V gene: TRBV7-9; J gene: TRBJ1-4; clone size: few; D gene: .; CDR3 protein: CASSFDMGSEKLFF; CDR3 DNA: TGTGCCAGCAGCTTTGACATGGGCAGTGAAAAACTGTTTTTT
V gene: TRBV6-4; J gene: TRBJ1-5; clone size: .; D gene: .; CDR3 protein: CASSERRDQPQHF; CDR3 DNA: TGTGCCAGCAGTGAACGCCGGGATCAGCCCCAGCATTTT
V gene: TRBV19; J gene: TRBJ1-3; clone size: .; D gene: TRBD1; CDR3 protein: CASSFRTGFNSGNTIYF; CDR3 DNA: TGTGCCAGTAGTTTCCGGACAGGGTTCAACTCTGGAAACACCATATATTTT
V gene: TRBV5-1; J gene: TRBJ2-3; clone size: .; D gene: TRBD2; CDR3 protein: CASSPGGTTDTQYF; CDR3 DNA: TGCGCCAGCAGCCCCGGGGGGACCACAGATACGCAGTATTTT
V gene: TRBV4-1; J gene: TRBJ2-7; clone size: .; D gene: .; CDR3 protein: CASSQEGREQYF; CDR3 DNA: TGCGCCAGCAGCCAAGAAGGCAGGGAGCAGTACTTC
V gene: TRBV27; J gene: TRBJ1-1; clone size: .; D gene: TRBD1; CDR3 protein: CASSSQGGTEAFF; CDR3 DNA: TGTGCCAGCAGTTCCCAGGGGGGCACTGAAGCTTTCTTT
V gene: TRBV5-1; J gene: TRBJ1-1; clone size: .; D gene: .; CDR3 protein: CASSFRGMDTEAFF; CDR3 DNA: TGCGCCAGCAGCTTCCGGGGTATGGACACTGAAGCTTTCTTT
V gene: TRBV21-1; J gene: TRBJ2-7; clone size: .; D gene: .; CDR3 protein: CASSKGKGASHEQYF; CDR3 DNA: TGTGCCAGCAGCAAAGGGAAGGGGGCATCTCACGAGCAGTACTTC
V gene: TRBV27; J gene: TRBJ2-3; clone size: .; D gene: TRBD1; CDR3 protein: CASSQQGLSTDTQYF; CDR3 DNA: TGTGCCAGCAGTCAACAGGGGTTAAGCACAGATACGCAGTATTTT
V gene: TRBV5-4; J gene: TRBJ2-1; clone size: .; D gene: TRBD2; CDR3 protein: CASSRGGHSSGRANEQFF; CDR3 DNA: TGTGCCAGCAGCCGTGGGGGCCATTCTAGCGGGAGGGCGAATGAGCAGTTCTTC
V gene: TRBV5-4; J gene: TRBJ1-1; clone size: .; D gene: .; CDR3 protein: CASSPLTGQNTEAFF; CDR3 DNA: TGTGCCAGCAGCCCCCTTACCGGACAGAACACTGAAGCTTTCTTT
V gene: TRBV18; J gene: TRBJ1-1; clone size: .; D gene: .; CDR3 protein: CASSLGREAFF; CDR3 DNA: TGTGCCAGCTCACTAGGCAGGGAAGCTTTCTTT
V gene: TRBV4-3; J gene: TRBJ2-1; clone size: .; D gene: .; CDR3 protein: CASSQVTRRRGLGEQFF; CDR3 DNA: TGCGCCAGCAGCCAAGTTACCCGGCGGAGGGGCCTTGGAGAGCAGTTCTTC
V gene: TRBV25-1; J gene: TRBJ1-6; clone size: .; D gene: TRBD1; CDR3 protein: CASSGTGYNSPLHF; CDR3 DNA: TGTGCCAGCAGCGGGACAGGGTATAATTCACCCCTCCACTTT
V gene: TRBV27; J gene: TRBJ2-1; clone size: .; D gene: TRBD2; CDR3 protein: CASSLFRGRAYNEQFF; CDR3 DNA: TGTGCCAGCAGTTTATTTCGCGGGAGGGCTTACAATGAGCAGTTCTTC